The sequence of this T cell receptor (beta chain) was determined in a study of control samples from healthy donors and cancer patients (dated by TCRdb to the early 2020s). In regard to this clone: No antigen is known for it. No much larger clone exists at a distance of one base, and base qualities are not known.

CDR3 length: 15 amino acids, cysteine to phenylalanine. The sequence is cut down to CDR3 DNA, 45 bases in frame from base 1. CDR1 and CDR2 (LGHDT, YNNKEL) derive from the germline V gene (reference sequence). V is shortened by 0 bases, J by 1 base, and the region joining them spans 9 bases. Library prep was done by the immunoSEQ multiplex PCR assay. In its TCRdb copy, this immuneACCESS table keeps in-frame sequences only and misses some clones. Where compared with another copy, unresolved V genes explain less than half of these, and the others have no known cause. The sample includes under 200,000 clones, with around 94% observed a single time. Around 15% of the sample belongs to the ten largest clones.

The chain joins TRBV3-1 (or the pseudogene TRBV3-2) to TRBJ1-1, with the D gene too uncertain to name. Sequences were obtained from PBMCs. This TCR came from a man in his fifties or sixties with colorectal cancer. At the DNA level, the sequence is TGTGCCAGCAGCCAAGATTTTACAGAGAACACTGAAGCTTTCTTT. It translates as CASSQDFTENTEAFF.